The clone carrying this T cell receptor (beta chain) was seen a single time. The target antigen is unknown. The data were obtained in a study of Ad26.COV2.S vaccination and SARS-CoV-2 variants. Study information: In the study, Ad26.COV2.S was injected intramuscularly once, or twice 56 days apart.

Whole-study results and caveats: Among vaccine recipients, spike-specific TCR breadth exceeded that of placebo recipients.

Treatment of the sample: roughly 18 received Ad26.COV2.S at low or high dose, single or two shots; 5 received placebo; per-sample allocation not given. The study sampled participants on day 63 after the first vaccine or placebo injection. Clones were read by immunoSEQ multiplex PCR, and TCRdb kept only the in-frame ones, dropping some. The data show more than 400,000 clones, roughly 90% seen once. V was pared by 0 bases and J by 0 bases, with 8 bases of the junction left unmatched. Germline V gives CDR1 SGDLS, CDR2 YYNGEE. The CDR3 covers 18 residues. The sequence came from a person between 18 and 60 years old who received the Ad26.COV2.S COVID-19 vaccine or a placebo. The rearrangement joins TRBV9 to TRBJ2-2; 7 bases fit TRBD1. The sample consisted of peripheral blood, taken in a trial of Ad26.COV2.S vaccine versus placebo. The CDR3 DNA reads as TGTGCCAGCAGCGTAGGGGAGATCGGGACAGCGAACACCGGGGAGCTGTTTTTT. Residues: CASSVGEIGTANTGELFF. The full variable domain, in which reference TRBV9 and TRBJ2-2 provide the parts outside the CDR3, is DSGVTQTPKHLITATGQRVTLRCSPRSGDLSVYWYQQSLDQGLQFLIQYYNGEERAKGNILERFSAQQFPDLHSELNLSSLELGDSALYFCASSVGEIGTANTGELFFGEGSRLTVL.